The 16 T cell receptor beta chains below were found in one sample sequenced in a study of beta chain features in type 1 diabetes. Isolated RNA was reverse transcribed in full, so expressed TCRB transcripts were sequenced. TCRdb keeps only in-frame clones here, not all; method: immunoSEQ multiplex PCR. In the table there are hundreds of thousands of clones, approximately 30% of which are singletons. Source material: naive CD4+ T cells from blood. The source is a man between 18 and 29 years old in good health.

V usage is TRBV7-9 and J usage is TRBJ1-1; 7 positions agree with TRBD1. Germline CDR1 is SEHNR and CDR2 is FQNEAQ (reference sequence). This CDR3 is built from 14 residues. Trimming removed 3 bases from V and 5 bases from J; junction bases left unmatched: 6. The CDR3 sequence: CASSFNRGETEAFF. The CDR3 DNA follows: TGTGCCAGCAGCTTCAACAGGGGTGAGACTGAAGCTTTCTTT.

In DNA, the CDR3 is TGTGCCAGCAGCCTCGCCGGACTAGCGGTCGGCAATGAGCAGTTCTTC. This gives the protein CASSLAGLAVGNEQFF. The rearrangement joins TRBV7-2 to TRBJ2-1, with 10 bases that match TRBD2. Germline CDR1 reads SGHTA; CDR2 reads FQGNSA. With V trimmed by 5 bases and J by 6 bases, 10 bases remained unmatched. This CDR3 has 16 amino acids.

The V call is TRBV27, the J call TRBJ2-3, with D uncertain. The germline V gene has CDR1 MNHEY and CDR2 SMNVEV (reference sequence). CDR3 length: 17 amino acids. Trimming took 2 bases from V and 6 from J, leaving 21 bases between them. CDR3 coding DNA: TGTGCCAGCAGTTTAATTCCGACACTTGTAACGAGGGATACGCAGTATTTT. The encoded protein is CASSLIPTLVTRDTQYF.

A note on this clone: The sample carries other DNA sequences with the same CDR3. The chain employs TRBV7-9 and TRBJ2-7; D is ambiguous. The length of the CDR3 is 14 residues. CDR1 is SEHNR, CDR2 FQNEAQ, per germline (reference sequence). The V gene lost 1 base and the J gene lost 0 bases, with 7 bases spanning the gap. The CDR3 nucleotides read TGTGCCAGCAGCTTAGAGCCGAGCTCCTACGAGCAGTACTTC. Amino acids: CASSLEPSSYEQYF.

This clone was seen a few times. This chain joins TRBV7-2 and TRBJ2-3, with 10 nucleotides matching TRBD2. Germline V gene sequence: CDR1 SGHTA, CDR2 FQGNSA. The CDR3 runs to 18 residues. The trim removed 1 base at V and 5 bases at J, leaving 12 bases unmatched. The CDR3 sequence: CASSLGNSGRNSGDTQYF. The CDR3 region has the DNA TGTGCCAGCAGCTTAGGGAATAGCGGGAGGAATTCAGGAGATACGCAGTATTTT.

This chain joins TRBV9 and TRBJ2-1; 12 nucleotides line up with TRBD2. J was trimmed by 6 bases and V by 2 bases; bases with no gene match: 0. Germline values: CDR1 SGDLS, CDR2 YYNGEE. CDR3 length: 14 amino acids. CDR3 residues: CASSVTSGSNEQFF. DNA of the CDR3: TGTGCCAGCAGCGTGACTAGCGGGAGCAATGAGCAGTTCTTC.

This clone was observed a handful of times. This chain connects TRBV19 to TRBJ1-5; TRBD1 is a possible D gene (6 bases). V shed 10 bases and J shed 6 bases, with 19 bases lying between them. Germline loops: CDR1 LNHDA, CDR2 SQIVND (reference sequence). This CDR3 has 14 residues. Here the CDR3 DNA reads TGTGCCACTAATAGGGGCAGGGGTGGTCAGCCCCAGCATTTT. Its translation: CATNRGRGGQPQHF.

With respect to this clone: Its ends do not fully match the called genes, so a read error is possible. J is TRBJ2-1 and V is TRBV7-7; TRBD2 matches 11 bases. The CDR3 is 16 residues long. Germline CDR1 and CDR2: SSHAT and FNYEAQ (reference sequence). Written as DNA, the CDR3 is TGTGCTAGCAGCATGGGGACTAGCGGAAGATACAATGAGCAGTTCTTC. This encodes CASSMGTSGRYNEQFF.

This clone was counted only a few times. The chain couples TRBV28 to TRBJ1-2; no reliable D call. The CDR3 has 12 amino acids. With 7 bases removed from V and 0 bases from J, the gap between germline ends came to 6 bases. Germline CDR1 MDHEN, CDR2 SYDVKM. The CDR3 region is CASIGSNYGYTF. The CDR3 bases are TGTGCCAGCATTGGGTCTAACTATGGCTACACCTTC.

The V call is TRBV14, the J call TRBJ2-5; tentative D call: TRBD1 (6 bases). The CDR3 spans 16 residues. Trimming shortened V by 0 bases and J by 5 bases, and 16 bases separated the two germline ends. CDR1 and CDR2 (germline): SGHDN, FVKESK. The CDR3: CASSQDFGTYKETQYF. CDR3 sequence (DNA): TGTGCCAGCAGCCAAGACTTCGGGACATACAAGGAGACCCAGTACTTC.

The CDR3 DNA sequence: TGTGCCAGCAGTCACCCCCCCGGGGGTCTTCGGTACGAGCAGTACTTC. This translates into CASSHPPGGLRYEQYF. The chain has TRBV7-2 and TRBJ2-7, with TRBD2 as a possible D gene (6 bases). Trimming left V 6 bases short and J 4 bases short, with 22 bases between. The CDR3 is made up of 16 amino acids. The V gene's germline CDR1 is SGHTA and CDR2 FQGNSA.

This clone was detected only a few times. V is TRBV7-6 and J is TRBJ2-7, with 7 bases matching TRBD2. V shed 1 base and J 2 bases; nucleotides not matched to a gene: 5. Germline V gene sequence: CDR1 SGHVS, CDR2 FNYEAQ. The CDR3 totals 15 residues. The CDR3 DNA sequence: TGTGCCAGCAGCTTAGGTAACCTAGCGGCCTACGAGCAGTACTTC. Amino acid sequence: CASSLGNLAAYEQYF.

Only a few counts were recorded for this clone. The genes are TRBV7-2 and TRBJ2-1, with D unclear. The V gene lost 2 bases and the J gene lost 0 bases, with 11 bases spanning the gap. Germline CDR1 reads SGHTA; CDR2 reads FQGNSA. This CDR3 is built from 16 residues. The CDR3 nucleotides read TGTGCCAGCAGCTTAAACCGGAAGAGCTCCTACAATGAGCAGTTCTTC. Its protein product is CASSLNRKSSYNEQFF.

V usage is TRBV6-5 and J usage is TRBJ2-7, with no clear D. The CDR3 extends over 13 amino acids. The germline V gene encodes CDR1 MNHEY and CDR2 SVGAGI. Trimming cost V 0 bases and J 6 bases, with 9 bases left between them. The CDR3 DNA is TGTGCCAGCAGTTACTCCCCCGGTTCCGAGCAGTACTTC. Amino acids: CASSYSPGSEQYF.

This clone was found a few times. This chain joins TRBV7-9 and TRBJ1-5; no firm D call. The CDR3 is 13 residues long. CDR1 SEHNR and CDR2 FQNEAQ come from the germline V gene (reference sequence). V was cut by 0 bases and J by 1 base, with 1 base left in between. For the CDR3, the DNA is TGTGCCAGCAGCTTAGCCAGCAATCAGCCCCAGCATTTT. Protein: CASSLASNQPQHF.

The V call is TRBV30, the J call TRBJ2-5; D gene unclear. V lost 3 bases, J lost 7 bases, and 12 bases lay in between. There are 12 residues in the CDR3. Germline V gene sequence: CDR1 GTSNPN, CDR2 SVGIG (reference sequence). The CDR3 loop reads CAWRPAFGTQYF. CDR3 bases: TGTGCCTGGAGGCCCGCCTTTGGGACCCAGTACTTC.